This entry concerns a single T cell receptor (beta chain). The antigen is unknown. These data originate in a study of shared clonotypes between healthy human individuals. Study details: Each donor contributed plates that comprised three CD4 naive, three CD4 memory, two CD8 naive and one CD8 memory. Study-level results: Naive CD4 clonotypes overlapped across several donors at around 5%. Among donors, sharing of clonotypes was expected to be affected by sequencing depth.

CDR3 length: 14 residues. The germline V gene has CDR1 SNHLY and CDR2 FYNNEI. The V and J ends lost 4 bases and 5 bases respectively, with 11 bases between them. Produced via immunoSEQ multiplex PCR; TCRdb's table is partial and in-frame only. Of over a million clones listed, 75% to 80% are singletons. Nashville, Tennessee was home to all donors, who were Caucasian adults. The chain uses TRBV2 and TRBJ2-2; D gene unclear. This TCR was sampled from a man aged 18 to 35 in good health. Some clones in this sample may be carry-over from other donors' samples. Sequencing was done on a sample of memory CD4+ T cells from PBMCs. Subset meaning: CD45RA-negative fraction. In DNA form, the CDR3 reads TGTGCCAGCAGTGTTGGGTTGGTGACCGGGGAGCTGTTTTTT. It codes for CASSVGLVTGELFF. Full variable domain (rest looked up from reference TRBV2 and TRBJ2-2): EPEVTQTPSHQVTQMGQEVILRCVPISNHLYFYWYRQILGQKVEFLVSFYNNEISEKSEIFDDQFSVERPDGSNFTLKIRSTKLEDSAMYFCASSVGLVTGELFFGEGSRLTVL.